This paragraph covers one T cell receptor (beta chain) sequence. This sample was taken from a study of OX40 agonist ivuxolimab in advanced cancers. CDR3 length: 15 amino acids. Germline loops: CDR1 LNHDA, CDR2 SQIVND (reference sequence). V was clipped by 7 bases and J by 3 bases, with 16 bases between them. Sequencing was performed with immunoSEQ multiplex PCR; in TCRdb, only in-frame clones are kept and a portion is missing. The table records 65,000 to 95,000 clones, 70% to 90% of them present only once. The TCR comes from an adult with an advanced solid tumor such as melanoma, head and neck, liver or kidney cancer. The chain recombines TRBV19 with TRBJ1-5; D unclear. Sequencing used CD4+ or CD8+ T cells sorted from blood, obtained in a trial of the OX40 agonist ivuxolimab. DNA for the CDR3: TGTGCCAGTAAAAGTATGGAAGGTGACAATCAGCCCCAGCATTTT. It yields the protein CASKSMEGDNQPQHF. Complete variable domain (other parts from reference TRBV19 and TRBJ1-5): DGGITQSPKYLFRKEGQNVTLSCEQNLNHDAMYWYRQDPGQGLRLIYYSQIVNDFQKGDIAEGYSVSREKKESFPLTVTSAQKNPTAFYLCASKSMEGDNQPQHFGDGTRLSIL.